These 20 T cell receptor beta chains were sequenced from one sample in a study of regulatory T cells in long-lasting Graves disease. The time point was: newly diagnosed GD, antithyroid drugs for less than 3 months. With RNA extracted from PBMCs as input, the TCR library was made. The TCR beta library used iRepertoire HTBI primers with Arm-PCR amplification of CDR3. A single record per CDR3 protein comes from TCRdb applying MiXCR to the multiplex PCR reads. The sample has 250,000 to 400,000 distinct CDR3 sequences, over 15% seen once. The sequenced sample was peripheral blood mononuclear cells (PBMCs), obtained at new diagnosis, from a patient treated with antithyroid drugs. These receptors came from a female donor with Graves disease.

This clonotype turned up a few times. The gene calls are TRBV6-2 or TRBV6-3 and TRBJ2-7; 7 bases map to TRBD2. CDR1 is MNHEY, CDR2 SVGEGT, per germline. V dropped 7 bases and J dropped 5; count of bases not matched to a gene: 11. This CDR3 has 14 amino acids. The CDR3, as DNA: TGTGCCAGCATCGGGACTAATGATATCGACGAGCAGTACTTC. The encoded protein is CASIGTNDIDEQYF.

This clonotype has just a few counts. A much larger clone differs from this one at a single base, so this may be a read error. The V gene is TRBV7-6, the J gene TRBJ2-7, with D hard to call. CDR3 length equals 15 residues. Germline V gene lookup returns CDR1 SGHVS and CDR2 FNYEAQ. CDR3 sequence reads: CASSRFGMSSCEQYF. The CDR3 bases are TGTGCCAGCAGCCGGTTTGGGATGAGCTCCTGCGAGCAGTACTTC.

This clonotype was counted at least ten times. The chain employs TRBV19 and TRBJ1-1; no reliable D call. Trimming took off 6 bases at V and 5 bases at J, with 13 bases between the two ends. The CDR3 contains 13 residues. Germline-derived CDR1 and CDR2 are LNHDA and SQIVND (reference sequence). The CDR3 DNA reads TGTGCCAGTAGCGAACAGACTTTGACTGAAGCTTTCTTT. Its protein is CASSEQTLTEAFF.

In this sample, this clonotype turned up many times. V and J are TRBV12-3 or TRBV12-4 and TRBJ1-6; 11 positions agree with TRBD1. The CDR3 has 15 amino acids. The junction had 6 bases not matched to a gene; V was cut back by 7 bases and J by 7 bases. CDR3 DNA: TGTGCCAGCACCAGGACAGGGGGCTCCAATTCACCCCTCCACTTT. It yields the protein CASTRTGGSNSPLHF.

At least ten counts were recorded for this clonotype. The V call is TRBV6-1, the J call TRBJ2-3, with TRBD2 matching 7 bases. V lost 6 bases and J lost 4; bases outside the gene matches: 7. This CDR3 has 14 amino acids. Per germline, CDR1 MNHNS and CDR2 SASEGT. CDR3 region: CASSWSGNSDTQYF. The CDR3 DNA follows: TGTGCCAGCAGCTGGAGCGGGAACTCAGATACGCAGTATTTT.

This clonotype showed up many times. The V and J genes are TRBV6-2 or TRBV6-3 and TRBJ2-7; TRBD1 is a possible D gene (6 bases). There are 13 residues in the CDR3. The V gene's germline CDR1 is MNHEY and CDR2 SVGEGT. Trimming removed 7 bases from V and 7 bases from J, with 17 bases in between. CDR3 residues: CASIDRPYVEQYF. The CDR3 DNA is TGTGCCAGCATAGACAGGCCTTACGTGGAGCAGTACTTC.

This clonotype was recorded at least ten times. Germline is not matched at one junction end, which may reflect a read error. The chain is built from TRBV5-1 and TRBJ2-1; D ambiguous. Germline CDR1 reads SGHRS; CDR2 reads YFSETQ. The CDR3 contains 15 residues. CDR3 DNA sequence: TGTGCCAGCAGCTTAGGCGAGAGCTCCTACAATGAGCAGTTCTTC. Translated, it gives CASSLGESSYNEQFF.

This rearrangement joins TRBV28 to TRBJ2-7, with D possibly TRBD1 on 6 matching bases. Germline V gives CDR1 MDHEN, CDR2 SYDVKM. CDR3 size: 13 residues. V was trimmed by 3 bases and J by 4 bases, leaving 10 bases between them. The chain's CDR3 is CASSFVGQYEQYF. In nucleotides, the CDR3 is TGTGCCAGCAGTTTCGTCGGACAGTACGAGCAGTACTTC. The variable domain in full, with the rest retrieved from reference TRBV28 and TRBJ2-7, is DVKVTQSSRYLVKRTGEKVFLECVQDMDHENMFWYRQDPGLGLRLIYFSYDVKMKEKGDIPEGYSVSREKKERFSLILESASTNQTSMYLCASSFVGQYEQYFGPGTRLTVT.

V is TRBV28 and J is TRBJ2-3; D gene unclear. Trimming removed 6 bases at V and 7 bases at J, with 20 bases between. Germline V gene data show CDR1 as MDHEN and CDR2 as SYDVKM. CDR3 size: 15 residues. CDR3: CASSEQASQPNTQYF. Here the CDR3 DNA reads TGTGCCAGCAGCGAGCAAGCGTCGCAGCCCAATACGCAGTATTTT. Together with reference TRBV28 and TRBJ2-3, the CDR3 gives the full variable domain: DVKVTQSSRYLVKRTGEKVFLECVQDMDHENMFWYRQDPGLGLRLIYFSYDVKMKEKGDIPEGYSVSREKKERFSLILESASTNQTSMYLCASSEQASQPNTQYFGPGTRLTVL.

The chain uses TRBV12-3 or TRBV12-4 and TRBJ1-2; no clear D gene. This CDR3 has 12 residues. The germline V and J ends were trimmed by 2 bases and 8 bases, with 9 bases remaining between them. DNA of the CDR3: TGTGCCAGCAGTTTATACTTGGGCGGCTACACCTTC. Translated: CASSLYLGGYTF.

V is TRBV20-1 and J is TRBJ2-1; TRBD2 aligns across 9 bases. The V segment lost 2 bases and the J segment 3 bases; nucleotides outside the gene matches: 5. Germline V gives CDR1 DFQATT, CDR2 SNEGSKA (reference sequence). The CDR3 is made up of 15 amino acids. The CDR3 coding sequence is TGCAGTGCTAGAATAGGACTAGCGCACTACAATGAGCAGTTCTTC. This gives the protein CSARIGLAHYNEQFF.

This clonotype was counted many times. V is TRBV18 and J is TRBJ2-1; D is uncertain. The CDR3 spans 11 residues. Deletions cut 9 bases from V and 4 bases from J, with 7 bases between. Germline V gene lookup returns CDR1 KGHSH and CDR2 LQKENI. CDR3 sequence reads: CASSEYNEQFF. The CDR3 DNA reads as TGTGCCAGTTCGGAGTACAATGAGCAGTTCTTC. Complete variable domain (other parts from reference TRBV18 and TRBJ2-1): NAGVMQNPRHLVRRRGQEARLRCSPMKGHSHVYWYRQLPEEGLKFMVYLQKENIIDESGMPKERFSAEFPKEGPSILRIQQVVRGDSAAYFCASSEYNEQFFGPGTRLTVL.

The chain links TRBV11-2 to TRBJ2-5; 9 bases line up with TRBD1. Trimming took 4 bases from V and 1 from J; bases not matched to a gene: 7. This CDR3 region has 16 residues. Germline CDR1 SGHAT, CDR2 FQNNGV. For the CDR3, the DNA is TGTGCCAGCAGCTCCTGGGACAGGGTATTCCAAGAGACCCAGTACTTC. Translated, it gives CASSSWDRVFQETQYF.

The genes are TRBV4-2 and TRBJ2-6; no firm D call. Looked up from germline, CDR1 is LGHNA and CDR2 is YNFKEQ. Trimming took 1 base from V and 2 from J, leaving 21 bases between them. This CDR3 contains 20 residues. CDR3 protein: CASSQVGMSLKMTGANVLTF. CDR3 nucleotides: TGTGCCAGCAGCCAAGTTGGCATGTCCCTCAAGATGACTGGGGCCAACGTCCTGACTTTC.

The sample holds many counts of this clonotype. The chain uses TRBV11-2 and TRBJ2-7; perhaps TRBD2 as D (6 bases). Looked up from germline, CDR1 is SGHAT and CDR2 is FQNNGV. This CDR3 has 13 amino acids. Trimming shortened V by 4 bases and J by 3 bases, and 10 bases separated the two germline ends. The CDR3 here is CASSSGLGYEQYF. The DNA of the CDR3 is TGTGCCAGCAGCTCGGGACTCGGCTACGAGCAGTACTTC.

This clonotype was counted ten times or more. J is TRBJ2-7 and V is TRBV28; 9 nucleotides align to TRBD2. The CDR3 extends over 11 amino acids. The J segment lost 7 bases and the V segment lost 6 bases, leaving 1 base of the junction unmatched. CDR1 and CDR2 (germline): MDHEN, SYDVKM. CDR3 sequence: CASRAGGEQYF. The CDR3 DNA follows: TGTGCCAGCAGGGCGGGAGGGGAGCAGTACTTC. Together with reference TRBV28 and TRBJ2-7, the CDR3 gives the full variable domain: DVKVTQSSRYLVKRTGEKVFLECVQDMDHENMFWYRQDPGLGLRLIYFSYDVKMKEKGDIPEGYSVSREKKERFSLILESASTNQTSMYLCASRAGGEQYFGPGTRLTVT.

Many counts were recorded for this clonotype. V and J are TRBV27 and TRBJ2-1; 8 positions match TRBD1. The germline V gene has CDR1 MNHEY and CDR2 SMNVEV (reference sequence). The CDR3 has 16 residues. V lost 5 bases, J lost 2 bases, and 8 bases stayed unmatched. The CDR3 here is CASSIAGQGAYNEQFF. DNA for the CDR3: TGTGCCAGCAGTATAGCCGGACAGGGAGCCTACAATGAGCAGTTCTTC.

The genes are TRBV6-1 and TRBJ2-3, with D possibly being TRBD1 (6 bases). Germline CDR1 reads MNHNS; CDR2 reads SASEGT. V lost 3 bases, J lost 2 bases, and 12 bases lay in between. The CDR3 is 15 residues long. The CDR3 DNA reads as TGTGCCAGCAGTGATGGACAGCACATCACAGATACGCAGTATTTT. Its protein is CASSDGQHITDTQYF.

There are many counts of this clonotype. The chain joins TRBV12-3 or TRBV12-4 to TRBJ1-1; D is uncertain. Trimming took off 4 bases at V and 1 base at J, with 10 bases between the two ends. The length of the CDR3 is 14 residues. CDR3 loop: CASSSPLENTEAFF. The CDR3 nucleotides read TGTGCCAGCAGTTCCCCATTGGAGAACACTGAAGCTTTCTTT.

The chain has TRBV6-9 and TRBJ2-7; D call uncertain. In germline, CDR1 is MNHGY, CDR2 SVAAGI. This CDR3 comprises 16 residues. Trimming shortened V by 3 bases and J by 1 base, and 16 bases separated the two germline ends. CDR3 in DNA: TGTGCCAGCAGTTACTCGAATCTAGGACGGTCCTACGAGCAGTACTTC. This gives the protein CASSYSNLGRSYEQYF.